Here is one TCR beta chain with its context. The antigen remains undetermined. The protocol was immunoSEQ multiplex PCR, while the TCRdb copy is restricted to in-frame clones and leaves out a portion. Among under 90,000 clones listed, approximately 83% were seen once. The data were obtained in a study of T cell responses to AZD1222 COVID-19 vaccine. Study-level points and caveats: Dominant CD4 TCR responses targeted spike regions 160-218 and 743-854.

Both about-4-week and about-12-week second-dose recipients were combined. Sequencing used peripheral blood, obtained 28 days after the second AZD1222 dose. This TCR derives from an adult who received the AZD1222 COVID-19 vaccine.

The CDR3 here is CASSRAPGGTEAFF. The DNA for the CDR3 is TGTGCCAGCAGCCGAGCCCCCGGGGGAACTGAAGCTTTCTTT. The V gene is TRBV6-5, the J gene TRBJ1-1; the D gene is possibly TRBD1 (5 bases). CDR1 and CDR2 (germline): MNHEY, SVGAGI. Trimming pared 6 bases from V and 5 bases from J, leaving 16 bases between. There are 14 residues in the CDR3.